Listed below are T cell receptor beta chains from one sample, sequenced in a study of blood T cell repertoires in COVID-19. Produced via immunoSEQ multiplex PCR; TCRdb's table is partial and in-frame only. Of 50,000 to 70,000 clones listed, around 84% are singletons. Source material: peripheral blood. The source is a woman aged 60-75 years with acute or convalescent COVID-19. Both conserved end residues are trimmed from each CDR3.

12 | TRBJ1-3 | TRBV6-5 | ASRAGGELNTIY
15 | TRBJ2-1 | TRBV6-4 | ASSESWTSGGRNEQF
12 | TRBJ1-3 | TRBV7-6 | ASSLGGGGNTIY
14 | TRBJ1-1 | TRBV10-3 | AISESTVAPNTEAF
11 | TRBJ1-1 | TRBV3-1/TRBV3-2 | ASSQAPVYEAF
13 | TRBJ2-7 | TRBV21-1 | ASSLRTVSSYEQY
12 | TRBJ1-6 | TRBV10-1 | ASSESQANSPLH
11 | TRBJ2-5 | TRBV25-1 | ASRPSGPETQY
12 | TRBJ2-2 | TRBV5-1 | ASSPDGGTGELF
13 | TRBJ2-2 | TRBV5-4 | ASSLDNRRAGELF
12 | TRBJ1-5 | TRBV5-1 | ASSPGGRNQPQH
11 | TRBJ1-3 | TRBV5-1 | ASTTGYGNTIY
11 | TRBJ2-7 | TRBV7-2 | ASMYSGAYEQY
14 | TRBJ2-3 | TRBV7-3 | ASSLGLAGPTDTQY
13 | TRBJ1-2 | TRBV3-1/TRBV3-2 | ASSLKTGGAYGYT
12 | TRBJ1-2 | TRBV5-1 | ASSLRTGEVGYT
10 | TRBJ1-2 | TRBV10-1 | ASSVGRYGYT
13 | TRBJ2-3 | TRBV7-2 | ASSLKSGGTDTQY